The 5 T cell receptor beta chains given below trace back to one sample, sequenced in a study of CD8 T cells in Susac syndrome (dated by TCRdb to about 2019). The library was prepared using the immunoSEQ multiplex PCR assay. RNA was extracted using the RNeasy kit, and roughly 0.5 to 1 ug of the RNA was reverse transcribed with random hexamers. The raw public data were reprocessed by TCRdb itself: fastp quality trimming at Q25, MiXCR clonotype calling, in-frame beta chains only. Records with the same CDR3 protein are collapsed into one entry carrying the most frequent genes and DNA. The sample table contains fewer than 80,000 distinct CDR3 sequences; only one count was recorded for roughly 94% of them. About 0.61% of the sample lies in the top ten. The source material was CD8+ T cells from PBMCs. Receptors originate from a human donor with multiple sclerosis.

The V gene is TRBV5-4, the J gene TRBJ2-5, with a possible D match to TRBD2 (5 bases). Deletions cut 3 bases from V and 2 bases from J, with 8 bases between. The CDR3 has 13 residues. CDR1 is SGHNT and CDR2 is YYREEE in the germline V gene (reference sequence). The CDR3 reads CASSWESQETQYF. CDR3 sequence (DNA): TGTGCCAGCAGCTGGGAGTCGCAAGAGACCCAGTACTTC. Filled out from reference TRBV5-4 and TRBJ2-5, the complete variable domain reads ETGVTQSPTHLIKTRGQQVTLRCSSQSGHNTVSWYQQALGQGPQFIFQYYREEENGRGNFPPRFSGLQFPNYSSELNVNALELDDSALYLCASSWESQETQYFGPGTRLLVL.

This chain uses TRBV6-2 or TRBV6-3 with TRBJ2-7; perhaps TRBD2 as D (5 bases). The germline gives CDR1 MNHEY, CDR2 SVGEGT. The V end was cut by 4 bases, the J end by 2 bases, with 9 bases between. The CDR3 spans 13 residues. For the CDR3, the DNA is TGTGCCAGCAGTTTTGGACTGACCTACGAGCAGTACTTC. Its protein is CASSFGLTYEQYF.

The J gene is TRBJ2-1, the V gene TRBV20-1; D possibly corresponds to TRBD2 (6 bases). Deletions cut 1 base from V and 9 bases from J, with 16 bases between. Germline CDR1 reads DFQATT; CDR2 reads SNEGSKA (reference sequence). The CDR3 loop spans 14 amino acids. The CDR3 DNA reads TGCAGTGCTAGAGGGACTCACGGAGGGTTTGAGCAGTTCTTC. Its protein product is CSARGTHGGFEQFF.

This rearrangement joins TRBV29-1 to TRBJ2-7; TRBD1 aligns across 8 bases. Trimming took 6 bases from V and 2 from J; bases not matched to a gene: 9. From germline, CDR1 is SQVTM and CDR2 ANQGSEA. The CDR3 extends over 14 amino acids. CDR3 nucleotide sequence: TGCAGCGTCGATATGGGACAGGCCCCCTACGAGCAGTACTTC. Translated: CSVDMGQAPYEQYF.

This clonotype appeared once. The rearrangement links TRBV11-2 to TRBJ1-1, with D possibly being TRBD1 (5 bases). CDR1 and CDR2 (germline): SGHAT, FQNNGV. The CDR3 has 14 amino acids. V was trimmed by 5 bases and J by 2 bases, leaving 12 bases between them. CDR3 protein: CASSIGGTNTEAFF. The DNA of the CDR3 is TGTGCCAGCAGCATAGGAGGGACTAACACTGAAGCTTTCTTT.